This is a list of T cell receptor beta chains from one sample in a study of blood T cell repertoires in COVID-19. Clones were read by immunoSEQ multiplex PCR, and TCRdb kept only the in-frame ones, dropping some. The repertoire holds 390,000 or so clones, with 86% as singletons. Sequencing was carried out using peripheral blood. Receptors were obtained from a woman in her twenties or thirties with active or convalescent COVID-19. The CDR3 runs from the conserved cysteine through the conserved F or W. The D gene is left open where the match is weak. Clone size, where shown, is once, few, many, or a class for clones that have expanded.

D gene: TRBD1; J gene: TRBJ1-1; V gene: TRBV5-6; clone size: -; CDR3 protein: CASSLGGQGPNTEAFF; CDR3 DNA: TGTGCCAGCAGCTTGGGGGGACAGGGACCGAACACTGAAGCTTTCTTT
D gene: TRBD1; J gene: TRBJ1-2; V gene: TRBV19; clone size: -; CDR3 protein: CAIAGTGLSGYTF; CDR3 DNA: TGTGCCATCGCCGGGACAGGGTTATCTGGCTACACCTTC
D gene: TRBD2; J gene: TRBJ2-3; V gene: TRBV5-6; clone size: -; CDR3 protein: CASSLEFGSGGADTQYF; CDR3 DNA: TGTGCCAGCAGCTTGGAATTCGGTAGCGGGGGGGCAGATACGCAGTATTTT
D gene: -; J gene: TRBJ2-3; V gene: TRBV5-4; clone size: -; CDR3 protein: CASSAKESADTQYF; CDR3 DNA: TGTGCCAGCAGCGCCAAGGAGAGCGCAGATACGCAGTATTTT
D gene: -; J gene: TRBJ2-3; V gene: TRBV27; clone size: few; CDR3 protein: CASSPPTRGHTDTQYF; CDR3 DNA: TGTGCCAGCAGTCCGCCCACCCGTGGACACACAGATACGCAGTATTTT
D gene: -; J gene: TRBJ1-1; V gene: TRBV5-4; clone size: -; CDR3 protein: CASTIDTNTEAFF; CDR3 DNA: TGTGCCAGCACCATAGACACGAACACTGAAGCTTTCTTT
D gene: -; J gene: TRBJ2-6; V gene: TRBV11-2; clone size: -; CDR3 protein: CASSPRGGGANVLTF; CDR3 DNA: TGTGCCAGCAGCCCCCGGGGTGGGGGGGCCAACGTCCTGACTTTC
D gene: -; J gene: TRBJ2-4; V gene: TRBV28; clone size: -; CDR3 protein: CASSLTSGKNIQYF; CDR3 DNA: TGTGCCAGCAGTTTGACCAGCGGCAAAAACATTCAGTACTTC
D gene: -; J gene: TRBJ1-1; V gene: TRBV5-6; clone size: once; CDR3 protein: CASSLVGGAGVHTEAFF; CDR3 DNA: TGTGCCAGCAGCTTGGTAGGAGGAGCAGGGGTCCACACTGAAGCTTTCTTT
D gene: TRBD1; J gene: TRBJ2-7; V gene: TRBV5-8; clone size: -; CDR3 protein: CASSPPPGQGAYEQYF; CDR3 DNA: TGTGCCAGCAGCCCGCCTCCGGGACAGGGGGCCTACGAGCAGTACTTC
D gene: TRBD1; J gene: TRBJ1-2; V gene: TRBV27; clone size: -; CDR3 protein: CASSPFPANRGYGYTF; CDR3 DNA: TGTGCCAGCAGTCCATTCCCAGCTAACAGGGGATATGGCTACACCTTC
D gene: -; J gene: TRBJ2-2; V gene: TRBV10-3; clone size: -; CDR3 protein: CATRRTENTGELFF; CDR3 DNA: TGTGCCACCCGACGGACAGAGAACACCGGGGAGCTGTTTTTT
D gene: -; J gene: TRBJ1-1; V gene: TRBV15; clone size: -; CDR3 protein: CATSRSVIGQEAFF; CDR3 DNA: TGTGCCACCAGCCGAAGCGTAATTGGACAGGAAGCTTTCTTT
D gene: -; J gene: TRBJ2-3; V gene: TRBV5-1; clone size: -; CDR3 protein: CASSLAGEDTQYF; CDR3 DNA: TGCGCCAGCAGCTTGGCCGGGGAAGATACGCAGTATTTT
D gene: -; J gene: TRBJ1-4; V gene: TRBV30; clone size: -; CDR3 protein: CAWSPGGGGEKLFF; CDR3 DNA: TGTGCCTGGAGCCCGGGGGGGGGCGGAGAAAAACTGTTTTTT
D gene: -; J gene: TRBJ1-3; V gene: TRBV10-2; clone size: -; CDR3 protein: CASSGSGGATSGNTIYF; CDR3 DNA: TGCGCCAGCAGTGGAAGTGGGGGGGCCACTTCTGGAAACACCATATATTTT
D gene: TRBD1; J gene: TRBJ1-5; V gene: TRBV30; clone size: -; CDR3 protein: CAWSGSRGEPQHF; CDR3 DNA: TGTGCCTGGAGTGGCTCCAGGGGGGAGCCCCAGCATTTT
D gene: -; J gene: TRBJ2-3; V gene: TRBV3-1/TRBV3-2; clone size: -; CDR3 protein: CASSQANGGGAQYF; CDR3 DNA: TGTGCCAGCAGCCAAGCGAATGGGGGCGGCGCGCAGTATTTT
D gene: -; J gene: TRBJ1-2; V gene: TRBV19; clone size: -; CDR3 protein: CASSMRRDEHGYTF; CDR3 DNA: TGTGCCAGTAGTATGAGGAGGGATGAGCATGGCTACACCTTC
D gene: -; J gene: TRBJ2-1; V gene: TRBV10-2; clone size: -; CDR3 protein: CASGLNSYNEQFF; CDR3 DNA: TGCGCCAGTGGACTCAATTCCTACAATGAGCAGTTCTTC
D gene: TRBD1; J gene: TRBJ1-1; V gene: TRBV6-5; clone size: -; CDR3 protein: CATLGRGLNTEAFF; CDR3 DNA: TGTGCCACCCTTGGCAGGGGGCTGAACACTGAAGCTTTCTTT
D gene: -; J gene: TRBJ2-1; V gene: TRBV4-1; clone size: -; CDR3 protein: CASSQVQASEQFF; CDR3 DNA: TGCGCCAGCAGCCAAGTCCAGGCGAGCGAGCAGTTCTTC
D gene: TRBD1; J gene: TRBJ1-2; V gene: TRBV6-5; clone size: -; CDR3 protein: CASRVTGVSYGYTF; CDR3 DNA: TGTGCCAGCAGGGTTACAGGGGTGTCCTATGGCTACACCTTC
D gene: -; J gene: TRBJ1-2; V gene: TRBV29-1; clone size: -; CDR3 protein: CSSRSQGSSGYTF; CDR3 DNA: TGCAGCTCCCGGTCTCAGGGATCTTCTGGCTACACCTTC
D gene: TRBD1; J gene: TRBJ2-7; V gene: TRBV6-5; clone size: -; CDR3 protein: CASSYRGPYEQYF; CDR3 DNA: TGTGCCAGCAGTTACAGGGGGCCCTACGAGCAGTACTTC
D gene: -; J gene: TRBJ1-2; V gene: TRBV7-8; clone size: -; CDR3 protein: CASSLAQGGDDYGYTF; CDR3 DNA: TGTGCCAGCAGCTTAGCGCAGGGAGGGGATGACTATGGCTACACCTTC
D gene: TRBD2; J gene: TRBJ2-5; V gene: TRBV4-1; clone size: -; CDR3 protein: CASSPLAGGETQYF; CDR3 DNA: TGCGCCAGCAGCCCGCTAGCGGGGGGGGAGACCCAGTACTTC
D gene: -; J gene: TRBJ1-1; V gene: TRBV10-1; clone size: few; CDR3 protein: CASSGPGEAFF; CDR3 DNA: TGCGCCAGCAGTGGGCCGGGAGAAGCTTTCTTT
D gene: -; J gene: TRBJ2-1; V gene: TRBV18; clone size: -; CDR3 protein: CASSPIQGEQFF; CDR3 DNA: TGTGCCAGCTCACCAATACAGGGTGAGCAGTTCTTC